This T cell receptor beta chain was retrieved from a study of blood T cell repertoires in COVID-19. Background on the study: Acute-phase and convalescent COVID-19 samples originated in the United States, Italy and Spain. T cells, B-cell-depleted T cells, or PBMCs supplied cDNA or gDNA.

Original methodology: Amplified reference gene primers provided the basis for estimating nucleated cell counts. Assay: immunoSEQ multiplex PCR; the TCRdb copy retains only in-frame clones and omits some. The V and J calls and clone size were taken over from that table, and D and trimming were inferred from the DNA. The repertoire includes tens of thousands of clones, 90% of them detected once, and roughly 2.5% sits in the top ten. The V end was cut by 7 bases, the J end by 3 bases, with 16 bases between. The germline V gene has CDR1 SGHTA and CDR2 FQGNSA. The CDR3 loop spans 14 amino acids. This sequence originates from a man aged 65 to 79 with acute or convalescent COVID-19. The chain is built from TRBV7-2 and TRBJ2-7, with unresolved D. Sequencing input: peripheral blood. Here the CDR3 reads CASTHDPGSYEQYF. The CDR3 coding sequence is TGTGCCAGCACCCACGATCCCGGTAGCTACGAGCAGTACTTC.